The 17 T cell receptor beta chains below were found in one sample sequenced in a study of regulatory T cells in long-lasting Graves disease. Sample time point: newly diagnosed GD, antithyroid drugs for less than 3 months. After RNA was extracted from PBMCs, the TCR library was made from it. Investigators prepared the TCR beta libraries by applying iRepertoire HTBI primers and Arm-PCR of CDR3 regions. TCRdb re-called the multiplex PCR reads with MiXCR, one entry per CDR3 protein. The profile shows over 300,000 distinct CDR3 sequences, roughly a sixth of them singletons. The material was peripheral blood mononuclear cells (PBMCs), obtained at new diagnosis, from a patient treated with antithyroid drugs. Source of these receptors: a female donor with Graves disease.

This clonotype turned up a few times. This may stem from a read error, because a much larger clone lies one nucleotide away. V gene TRBV27 combines with J gene TRBJ2-2; TRBD2 might be the D (5 bases). CDR3 length: 15 residues. The germline V gene has CDR1 MNHEY and CDR2 SMNVEV (reference sequence). The V and J ends lost 5 bases and 4 bases respectively, with 14 bases between them. This CDR3 reads CASSTPRAGTGELFF. CDR3 sequence (DNA): TGTGCCAGCAGTACCCCGCGGGCTGGCACCGGGGAGCTGTTTTTT.

This clonotype has a count of ten or more. The chain links TRBV20-1 to TRBJ1-1; no definite D call. CDR1 DFQATT and CDR2 SNEGSKA come from the germline V gene (reference sequence). This CDR3 contains 10 residues. Deletions cut 5 bases from V and 1 base from J, with 2 bases between. CDR3 residues: CSARNTEAFF. The CDR3, as DNA: TGCAGTGCTCGGAACACTGAAGCTTTCTTT.

In regard to this clonotype: This may stem from a read error, because a much larger clone lies one nucleotide away. J is TRBJ2-1 and V is TRBV7-2; D is unresolved. Germline assignment: CDR1 SGHTA and CDR2 FQGNSA. The CDR3 loop spans 11 amino acids. CDR3 sequence reads: CASSALTSAVF. The DNA for the CDR3 is TGTGCCAGCAGCGCCCTCACCTCGGCGGTCTTC.

This clonotype was counted at least ten times. The V gene is TRBV12-3 or TRBV12-4, the J gene TRBJ2-3; the D gene is possibly TRBD2 (6 bases). There are 17 residues in the CDR3. Trimming shortened V by 3 bases and J by 0 bases, and 16 bases separated the two germline ends. The DNA of the CDR3 is TGTGCCAGCAGTTTCAGCCTAGCGAGTCCTAGCACAGATACGCAGTATTTT. This encodes CASSFSLASPSTDTQYF.

This clonotype was picked up many times. The chain joins TRBV6-1 to TRBJ1-1, with 8 bases fitting TRBD1. Looked up from germline, CDR1 is MNHNS and CDR2 is SASEGT. The CDR3 is made up of 15 amino acids. V gave up 5 bases and J gave up 4 bases; unmatched junction bases: 9. CDR3 in DNA: TGTGCCAGCAGTCACCCCCGACAGGGGATCACTGAAGCTTTCTTT. This sequence encodes CASSHPRQGITEAFF.

CDR3 bases: TGTGCCAGCAGAGAGGGCAGGATGGTGGGACAGCCCCAGCATTTT. Amino acid sequence: CASREGRMVGQPQHF. This sequence joins TRBV6-2 or TRBV6-3 and TRBJ1-5; D unclear. The CDR3 runs to 15 residues. The germline V gene encodes CDR1 MNHEY and CDR2 SVGEGT. Trimming left V 6 bases short and J 7 bases short, with 19 bases between.

Of note for this clonotype: A clone one base away is much larger, so this may be a read error. The chain employs TRBV7-9 and TRBJ1-2, with D possibly TRBD1 on 5 matching bases. CDR3 length equals 13 residues. CDR1 is SEHNR and CDR2 is FQNEAQ in the germline V gene (reference sequence). The CDR3 region has the DNA TGTGTCAGCAGCCTCCAGGGTGAAGGTGGCTACACCTTC. Its translation: CVSSLQGEGGYTF. Based on the CDR3 plus reference TRBV7-9 and TRBJ1-2, the full variable domain is DTGVSQNPRHKITKRGQNVTFRCDPISEHNRLYWYRQTLGQGPEFLTYFQNEAQLEKSRLLSDRFSAERPKGSFSTLEIQRTEQGDSAMYLCVSSLQGEGGYTFGSGTRLTVV.

In its sample, this clonotype was seen many times. Here the CDR3 reads CASNRPSGKSNEQFF. DNA for the CDR3: TGTGCCAGCAATCGTCCTAGCGGGAAATCCAATGAGCAGTTCTTC. The V call is TRBV2, the J call TRBJ2-1; 9 bases are shared with TRBD2. There are 15 residues in the CDR3. Looked up from germline, CDR1 is SNHLY and CDR2 is FYNNEI. J was trimmed by 6 bases and V by 7 bases; bases with no gene match: 10.

This clonotype was detected many times. The chain combines TRBV27 with TRBJ2-7, with a possible D match to TRBD2 (6 bases). The V gene's germline CDR1 is MNHEY and CDR2 SMNVEV (reference sequence). V shed 3 bases and J shed 4 bases, with 13 bases lying between them. This CDR3 comprises 14 residues. CDR3 in DNA: TGTGCCAGCAGTTTGGCGGGACCCAAATACGAGCAGTACTTC. This sequence encodes CASSLAGPKYEQYF.

Only a few counts were recorded for this clonotype. The CDR3 protein is CSVEDRWSREDYGYTF. The CDR3 DNA is TGCAGCGTTGAAGATCGTTGGAGCAGGGAAGACTATGGCTACACCTTC. The rearrangement uses TRBV29-1 and TRBJ1-2; TRBD1 is a possible D gene (5 bases). Germline V gives CDR1 SQVTM, CDR2 ANQGSEA. The length of the CDR3 is 16 residues. The V end was cut by 0 bases, the J end by 3 bases, with 17 bases between.

This clonotype was seen many times. V is TRBV3-1 and J is TRBJ2-2, with TRBD2 identical over 9 bases. The trim removed 4 bases at V and 5 bases at J, leaving 5 bases unmatched. From germline, CDR1 is LGHDT and CDR2 YNNKEL (reference sequence). CDR3 length: 15 residues. Here the CDR3 reads CASSLSGRRTGELFF. The CDR3 bases are TGTGCCAGCAGCCTTAGCGGGAGACGAACCGGGGAGCTGTTTTTT.

In this sample, this clonotype turned up many times. This chain links TRBV20-1 with TRBJ2-7; D may be TRBD2 (5 bases). The CDR3 runs to 14 residues. CDR1 DFQATT and CDR2 SNEGSKA come from the germline V gene (reference sequence). Trimming cost V 0 bases and J 7 bases, with 16 bases left between them. The CDR3 is CSARDVDFPGEQYF. CDR3 DNA: TGCAGTGCTAGAGATGTAGACTTCCCGGGGGAGCAGTACTTC.

This clonotype came up many times. CDR3 loop: CASSQDGWENEQFF. The CDR3 nucleotides read TGCGCCAGCAGCCAAGATGGATGGGAAAATGAGCAGTTCTTC. This chain uses TRBV4-3 with TRBJ2-1; D not certain. The V end lost 0 bases, the J end lost 7 bases, and 10 bases lay between the germline ends. The CDR3 has 14 amino acids. From germline, CDR1 is LGHNA and CDR2 YSLEER.

This clonotype has ten or more counts. The rearrangement joins TRBV15 to TRBJ2-7; TRBD1 aligns across 8 bases. The CDR3 loop spans 15 amino acids. Germline lookup yields CDR1 LNHNV and CDR2 YYDKDF (reference sequence). Trimming removed 0 bases from V and 5 bases from J; junction bases left unmatched: 6. The CDR3 reads CATSRDQGAFHEQYF. The CDR3 region has the DNA TGTGCCACCAGCAGAGATCAGGGGGCGTTCCACGAGCAGTACTTC.

This clonotype was observed many times. V and J are TRBV7-2 and TRBJ2-7; perhaps D is TRBD1 or TRBD2 (5 bases each). CDR3 length: 14 amino acids. The V gene lost 3 bases and the J gene lost 2 bases, with 11 bases spanning the gap. Looked up from germline, CDR1 is SGHTA and CDR2 is FQGNSA. CDR3 in amino acids: CASSFRDGTYEQYF. CDR3 DNA sequence: TGTGCCAGCAGCTTCCGGGACGGGACCTACGAGCAGTACTTC.

The chain employs TRBV7-9 and TRBJ2-5, with 8 positions matching TRBD2. V lost 1 base and J lost 5; bases outside the gene matches: 12. CDR1 SEHNR and CDR2 FQNEAQ come from the germline V gene (reference sequence). The length of the CDR3 is 17 residues. This chain's CDR3 is CASSLDLGREGRETQYF. The CDR3 bases are TGTGCCAGCAGCTTAGATCTCGGCCGGGAGGGCCGGGAGACCCAGTACTTC.

This clonotype was seen a few times. The V gene is TRBV20-1, the J gene TRBJ1-2; 8 bases match TRBD1. Germline V gene data show CDR1 as DFQATT and CDR2 as SNEGSKA (reference sequence). The CDR3 totals 15 residues. V gave up 5 bases and J gave up 6 bases; unmatched junction bases: 14. This chain's CDR3 is CSARSLTGDGNGYTF. CDR3 bases: TGCAGTGCTCGATCTTTGACAGGGGATGGGAATGGCTACACCTTC.